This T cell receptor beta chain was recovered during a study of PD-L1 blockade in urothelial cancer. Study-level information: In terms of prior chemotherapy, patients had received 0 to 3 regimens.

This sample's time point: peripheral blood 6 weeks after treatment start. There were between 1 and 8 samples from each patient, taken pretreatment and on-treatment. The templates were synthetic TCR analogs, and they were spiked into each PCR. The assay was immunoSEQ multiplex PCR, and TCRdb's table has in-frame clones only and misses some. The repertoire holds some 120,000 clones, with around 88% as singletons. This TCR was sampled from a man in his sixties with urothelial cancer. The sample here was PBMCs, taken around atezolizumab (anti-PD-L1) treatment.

CDR3: CASSLRTENEQFF. The CDR3 nucleotides are TGTGCCAGCAGCCTCCGGACTGAGAATGAGCAGTTCTTC. The rearrangement uses TRBV7-9 and TRBJ2-1; weak D call: TRBD2 (5 bases). Trimming took 5 bases from V and 7 from J, leaving 12 bases between them. Germline CDR1 reads SEHNR; CDR2 reads FQNEAQ (reference sequence). CDR3 size: 13 residues.